A selection of T cell receptor beta chains follows, all from one sample in a study of T cell responses to AZD1222 COVID-19 vaccine. Measured with immunoSEQ multiplex PCR; TCRdb has only the in-frame clones, and not every one. Seen here are fewer than 110,000 clones, over 70% observed once, and the top ten hold 20%. Sequenced material: peripheral blood, taken on day 0 of AZD1222 vaccination. The receptors were sampled from an adult in good health. Each CDR3 is given with its conserved first and last residue. Fields, in order: V gene, clone size, D gene, J gene, CDR3 DNA, CDR3 protein. The D gene is left open where the match is weak. Clone size is shown for a subset of rows, as once, few, many or a class of expanded clone.

TRBV4-1	-	TRBD1	TRBJ1-3	TGCGCCAGCAGCCAAGCGAACAGGGGGCCCCTTACTGGAAACACCATATATTTT	CASSQANRGPLTGNTIYF
TRBV18	-	-	TRBJ1-2	TGTGCCAGCTCACCACTGACCGGGACTAACTATGGCTACACCTTC	CASSPLTGTNYGYTF
TRBV7-9	-	-	TRBJ2-7	TGTGCCAGCAGCTTAGTGAGAGACTCCTACGAGCAGTACTTC	CASSLVRDSYEQYF
TRBV6-5	-	-	TRBJ1-1	TGTGCCAGCAGTTACTCGTTGGGGAACACTGAAGCTTTCTTT	CASSYSLGNTEAFF
TRBV7-9	-	-	TRBJ1-3	TGTGCCAGCAGGCCAGGGGACCGCTCTGGAAACACCATATATTTT	CASRPGDRSGNTIYF
TRBV9	-	TRBD1	TRBJ1-6	TGTGCCAGCAGCGTAGCGGAGGGACAGGTACGAGGACCCCTCCACTTT	CASSVAEGQVRGPLHF
TRBV18	-	TRBD1	TRBJ2-7	TGTGCCAGCTCACCTATGGACAGGGTCGGCGAGCAGTACTTC	CASSPMDRVGEQYF
TRBV27	-	TRBD2	TRBJ2-7	TGTGCCAGCAGATGGGGGGGATCCGAGCAGTACTTC	CASRWGGSEQYF
TRBV10-1	-	-	TRBJ2-5	TGCGCCAGCAGTCGTCAAGGCGGCCAAGAGACCCAGTACTTC	CASSRQGGQETQYF
TRBV10-3	-	-	TRBJ1-5	TGTGCCATCAGTCCGGGTCCCGATCAGCCCCAGCATTTT	CAISPGPDQPQHF
TRBV10-3	-	-	TRBJ1-2	TGTGCCATCAGTTTCGTCGGGTCTGGCTACACCTTC	CAISFVGSGYTF
TRBV6-1	-	-	TRBJ2-5	TGTGCCAGCAGTGAACCCTCTCGGGGGGAGACCCAGTACTTC	CASSEPSRGETQYF
TRBV6-5	-	-	TRBJ1-3	TGTGCCAGCAGCACAGCGGGAAACACCATATATTTT	CASSTAGNTIYF
TRBV30	-	TRBD1	TRBJ1-1	TGTGCCTGGAGGTCGGCTCCAGGGGGCCCCGGGGCTTTCTTT	CAWRSAPGGPGAFF
TRBV2	-	-	TRBJ2-6	TGTGCCAGCAGTACCGACAGAGCTGGGGCCAACGTCCTGACTTTC	CASSTDRAGANVLTF
TRBV30	once	TRBD1	TRBJ2-7	TGTGCCTGGAGTGTCCGGGACAGGGGAATCGGGCAGTACTTC	CAWSVRDRGIGQYF
TRBV3-1/TRBV3-2	once	TRBD1	TRBJ1-3	TGTGCCAGCAGCCAGCAGGGGGGTGGAAACACCATATATTTT	CASSQQGGGNTIYF
TRBV29-1	-	TRBD2	TRBJ2-3	TGCAGCGTTGGAGGACTAGCGGGAGCAGATACGCAGTATTTT	CSVGGLAGADTQYF
TRBV3-1/TRBV3-2	-	-	TRBJ2-6	TGTGCCAGCAGCCAGGACAGCTCTGGGGCCAACGTCCTGACTTTC	CASSQDSSGANVLTF
TRBV6-6	once	-	TRBJ1-1	TGTGCCAGCAGTTACCCAGAGAACACTGAAGCTTTCTTT	CASSYPENTEAFF
TRBV7-9	-	-	TRBJ1-5	TGTGCCAGCAGCTTAGGTTCGGGGCAAAATCAGCCCCAGCATTTT	CASSLGSGQNQPQHF
TRBV11-2	-	TRBD1	TRBJ2-3	TGTGCCAGCAGCCAGGGACAGCCGTCTTCAGATACGCAGTATTTT	CASSQGQPSSDTQYF
TRBV11-1	once	-	TRBJ1-1	TGTGCCAGCAGTTTCGGACTGGGGCCCCCTGAAGCTTTCTTT	CASSFGLGPPEAFF
TRBV28	-	TRBD1	TRBJ1-6	TGTGCCAGCAGTCGGACAGGTTTTAATTCACCCCTCCACTTT	CASSRTGFNSPLHF
TRBV6-5	once	TRBD1	TRBJ1-6	TGTGCCATCCGCGGACAGGGAGGGACACCCCTCCACTTT	CAIRGQGGTPLHF
TRBV27	-	-	TRBJ1-2	TGTGCCAGCAGTTTATCCCCCGACTCCTACTATGGCTACACCTTC	CASSLSPDSYYGYTF
TRBV9	-	-	TRBJ1-6	TGTGCCAGCAGCGCCCACAGGGCCCCTGCTTATAATTCACCCCTCCACTTT	CASSAHRAPAYNSPLHF
TRBV6-2/TRBV6-3	-	-	TRBJ2-1	TGTGCCAGCAGTTACCCCGGATCCCCCAATGAGCAGTTCTTC	CASSYPGSPNEQFF
TRBV7-9	few	-	TRBJ2-3	TGTGCCAGCAGCTTAGATGCTAGCTACACAGATACGCAGTATTTT	CASSLDASYTDTQYF
TRBV4-3	-	-	TRBJ1-1	TGCGCCAGCAGCCAAGTGCAAGGACGGGGAGCTTTCTTT	CASSQVQGRGAFF
TRBV5-5	-	TRBD1	TRBJ2-7	TGTGCCAGCAGCCCGGGACAGGGGGCCTACGAGCAGTACTTC	CASSPGQGAYEQYF
TRBV6-5	-	-	TRBJ2-7	TGTGCCAGCAGTTACTCCAGGGTCTGGTCGTACGAGCAGTACTTC	CASSYSRVWSYEQYF
TRBV9	-	-	TRBJ2-1	TGTGCCAGCAGCGTAGACTCCTACAATGAGCAGTTCTTC	CASSVDSYNEQFF
TRBV11-2	-	TRBD1	TRBJ1-4	TGTGCCAGCAGCTTAGATCAATCGACAGGGGGTGAAAAACTGTTTTTT	CASSLDQSTGGEKLFF
TRBV29-1	-	TRBD1	TRBJ2-7	TGCAGCGGGGGGACAGGCGTCTACGAGCAGTACTTC	CSGGTGVYEQYF
TRBV19	-	-	TRBJ1-5	TGTGCCAGTAGTAAATTGGGTGGCAATCAGCCCCAGCATTTT	CASSKLGGNQPQHF